Given below is one T cell receptor (beta chain) in context. What it binds is unknown. These data belong to a study of T cell repertoires in cytomegalovirus infection. In germline, CDR1 is SGDLS, CDR2 YYNGEE. The V segment lost 6 bases and the J segment 0 bases; nucleotides outside the gene matches: 9. The CDR3 is 17 amino acids. One entry per CDR3 protein, called by TCRdb with MiXCR from the reads. The table includes fewer than 1,000,000 distinct CDR3 sequences, around 32% detected once. The source is a human donor in good health (CMV status not recorded). Some clones in this sample may be carry-over from other donors' samples. J is TRBJ2-3 and V is TRBV9; 11 nucleotides match TRBD2. Sequenced material: cultured CD8+ T cells from PBMCs, taken from culture after CMV antigen stimulation. The CDR3, as DNA: TGTGCCAGCACCTCCCTAGCGGGGGGAACTAGCACAGATACGCAGTATTTT. Translated, it gives CASTSLAGGTSTDTQYF.